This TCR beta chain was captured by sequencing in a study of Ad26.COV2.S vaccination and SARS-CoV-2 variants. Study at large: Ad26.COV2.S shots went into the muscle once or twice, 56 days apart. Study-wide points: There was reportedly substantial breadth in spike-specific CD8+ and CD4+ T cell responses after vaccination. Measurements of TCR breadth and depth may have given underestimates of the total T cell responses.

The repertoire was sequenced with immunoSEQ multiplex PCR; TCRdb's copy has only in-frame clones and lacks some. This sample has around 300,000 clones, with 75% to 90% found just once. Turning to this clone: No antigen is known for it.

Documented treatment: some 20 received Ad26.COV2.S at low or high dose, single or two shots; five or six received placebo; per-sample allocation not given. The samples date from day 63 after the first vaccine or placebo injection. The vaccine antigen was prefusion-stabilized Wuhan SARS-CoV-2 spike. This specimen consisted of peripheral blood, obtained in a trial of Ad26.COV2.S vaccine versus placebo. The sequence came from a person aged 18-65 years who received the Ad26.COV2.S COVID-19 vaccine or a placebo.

This CDR3 reads CASSIRPNPSSYEQYF. The CDR3 DNA reads as TGTGCCAGCAGTATTCGTCCGAACCCAAGCTCCTACGAGCAGTACTTC. V and J are TRBV27 and TRBJ2-7; D not certain. This CDR3 spans 16 amino acids. The germline V gene encodes CDR1 MNHEY and CDR2 SMNVEV (reference sequence). Trimming removed 5 bases at V and 0 bases at J, with 17 bases between.